In this sample, the clone carrying this T cell receptor beta chain turned up a few times. These data belong to a study of T cell changes during pregnancy in multiple sclerosis. V dropped 4 bases and J dropped 11 bases, with 13 bases sitting between them. The CDR3 runs 13 residues. Germline V gene data show CDR1 as SGHDT and CDR2 as YYEEEE. The assay was immunoSEQ multiplex PCR, and TCRdb's table has in-frame clones only and misses some. The sample holds 100,000 or so clones, approximately 95% seen once. J is TRBJ1-6 and V is TRBV5-6; D is undetermined. This TCR came from a female donor with multiple sclerosis, enrolled in a pregnancy study. This sample comprised peripheral blood, obtained in the first trimester of pregnancy. This chain's CDR3 is CASSVGGPPPLHF. CDR3 coding DNA: TGTGCCAGCAGCGTAGGCGGTCCTCCACCCCTCCACTTT.